The 12 T cell receptor beta chains reported below all come from one sample, sequenced in a study of blood T cell repertoires in COVID-19. TCRdb's copy holds only in-frame clones and misses some; the assay was immunoSEQ multiplex PCR. The sample contains over 250,000 clones, nearly 90% of which appear only once. The sample was PBMCs or T cells enriched from blood (not recorded which). These receptors were taken from a woman aged 60-70 years who had recovered from COVID-19.

This chain joins TRBV9 and TRBJ2-1, with D possibly matching TRBD1 (6 bases). Trimming left V 0 bases short and J 0 bases short, with 10 bases between. The germline V gene encodes CDR1 SGDLS and CDR2 YYNGEE. This CDR3 is 16 amino acids long. The CDR3 sequence is CASSVGGTPSYNEQFF. The CDR3 DNA sequence: TGTGCCAGCAGCGTAGGGGGGACACCCTCCTACAATGAGCAGTTCTTC. Drawing the rest from reference TRBV9 and TRBJ2-1, the complete variable domain is DSGVTQTPKHLITATGQRVTLRCSPRSGDLSVYWYQQSLDQGLQFLIQYYNGEERAKGNILERFSAQQFPDLHSELNLSSLELGDSALYFCASSVGGTPSYNEQFFGPGTRLTVL.

The chain recombines TRBV4-1 with TRBJ2-5, with a possible D match to TRBD2 (5 bases). The CDR3 is made up of 13 amino acids. Deletions cut 4 bases from V and 4 bases from J, with 10 bases between. Germline loops: CDR1 MGHRA, CDR2 YSYEKL. The CDR3 nucleotides read TGCGCCAGCAGCCTACTAGTTGTAGAGACCCAGTACTTC. Translating gives CASSLLVVETQYF.

The genes are TRBV29-1 and TRBJ1-2; possible D gene TRBD1, 5 bases. Germline V gives CDR1 SQVTM, CDR2 ANQGSEA. The CDR3 is made up of 13 amino acids. The ends were cut back, 6 bases at V and 2 bases at J, with 13 bases in the middle. CDR3: CSVNRRSNYGYTF. The CDR3 DNA follows: TGCAGCGTGAACAGGAGATCCAACTATGGCTACACCTTC.

The chain's CDR3 is CAIGSGQGEYQPQHF. CDR3 nucleotide sequence: TGTGCCATAGGGTCCGGACAGGGAGAGTATCAGCCCCAGCATTTT. V and J are TRBV10-3 and TRBJ1-5, with 8 positions matching TRBD1. Germline CDR1 and CDR2: ENHRY and SYGVKD. This CDR3 is 15 amino acids long. Trimming removed 9 bases from V and 5 bases from J; junction bases left unmatched: 12.

This rearrangement joins TRBV7-3 to TRBJ2-4; 7 nucleotides line up with TRBD1. Germline values: CDR1 SGHTA, CDR2 FQGTGA. J gave up 6 bases and V 0 bases, and 2 bases lay outside the gene matches. The CDR3 consists of 14 residues. The CDR3 protein is CASSLTGGGNIQYF. The CDR3 DNA reads TGTGCCAGCAGCTTAACAGGGGGCGGAAACATTCAGTACTTC.

J is TRBJ2-7 and V is TRBV30; 11 nucleotides align to TRBD2. The CDR3 covers 15 residues. Germline values: CDR1 GTSNPN, CDR2 SVGIG (reference sequence). Trimming removed 3 bases from V and 6 bases from J; junction bases left unmatched: 10. CDR3 sequence: CAWSSLTSGNGEQYF. CDR3 sequence (DNA): TGTGCCTGGAGCTCTTTGACTAGCGGGAACGGCGAGCAGTACTTC.

The chain employs TRBV28 and TRBJ1-5; D is ambiguous. CDR1 and CDR2 (germline): MDHEN, SYDVKM. The length of the CDR3 is 14 residues. Trimming removed 2 bases at V and 5 bases at J, with 10 bases between. DNA of the CDR3: TGTGCCAGCAGTTTACGGGAGCCCGATCAGCCCCAGCATTTT. It yields the protein CASSLREPDQPQHF.

The chain has TRBV5-1 and TRBJ1-5; D gene uncertain. The CDR3 is made up of 12 amino acids. Trimming removed 2 bases from V and 6 bases from J, with 6 bases in between. CDR1 is SGHRS, CDR2 YFSETQ, per germline. The CDR3 coding sequence is TGCGCCAGCAGCTTCGGCGGTCAGCCCCAGCATTTT. It encodes CASSFGGQPQHF.

This CDR3 is CASSQVRDTTEAFF. For the CDR3, the DNA is TGTGCCAGCAGTCAGGTGAGAGATACCACTGAAGCTTTCTTT. The gene calls are TRBV28 and TRBJ1-1; D gene unclear. V lost 5 bases, J lost 4 bases, and 14 bases lay in between. Germline V lookup: CDR1 MDHEN, CDR2 SYDVKM. The CDR3 is 14 residues long.

The chain joins TRBV5-1 to TRBJ2-3; 8 bases match TRBD2. CDR1 and CDR2 from the germline V gene are SGHRS and YFSETQ. The CDR3 length is 16 residues. The J segment lost 5 bases and the V segment lost 0 bases, leaving 8 bases of the junction unmatched. The CDR3 nucleotides read TGCGCCAGCAGCTTGGTTGGGACTAGGGGTGGAGATACGCAGTATTTT. The encoded protein is CASSLVGTRGGDTQYF.

The V gene is TRBV6-5, the J gene TRBJ1-6, with D maybe TRBD1 (5 bases). This CDR3 has 14 residues. Trimming shortened V by 3 bases and J by 7 bases, and 10 bases separated the two germline ends. From germline, CDR1 is MNHEY and CDR2 SVGAGI. CDR3 in DNA: TGTGCCAGCAGTTATGACAGTATAAATTCACCCCTCCACTTT. Its translation: CASSYDSINSPLHF.

The J gene is TRBJ2-1, the V gene TRBV12-3 or TRBV12-4; no clear D. This CDR3 region has 12 residues. The ends were cut back, 5 bases at V and 13 bases at J, with 15 bases in the middle. Here the CDR3 reads CASSPKTHDQFF. CDR3 DNA: TGTGCCAGCAGTCCCAAGACTCACGATCAGTTCTTC.